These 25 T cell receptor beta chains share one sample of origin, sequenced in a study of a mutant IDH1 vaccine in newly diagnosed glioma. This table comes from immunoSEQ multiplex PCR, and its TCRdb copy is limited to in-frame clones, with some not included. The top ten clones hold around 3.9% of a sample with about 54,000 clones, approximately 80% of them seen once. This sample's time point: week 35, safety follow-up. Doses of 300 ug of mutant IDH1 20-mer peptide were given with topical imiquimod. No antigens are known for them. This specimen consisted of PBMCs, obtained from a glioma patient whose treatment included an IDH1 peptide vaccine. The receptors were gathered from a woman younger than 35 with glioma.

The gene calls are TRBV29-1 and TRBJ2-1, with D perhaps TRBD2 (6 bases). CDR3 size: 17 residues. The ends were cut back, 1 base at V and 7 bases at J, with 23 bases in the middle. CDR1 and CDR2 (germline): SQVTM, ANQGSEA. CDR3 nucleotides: TGCAGCGTTGAAGGGAATCCTTTGGGGGGAGTAACGAATGAGCAGTTCTTC. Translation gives CSVEGNPLGGVTNEQFF.

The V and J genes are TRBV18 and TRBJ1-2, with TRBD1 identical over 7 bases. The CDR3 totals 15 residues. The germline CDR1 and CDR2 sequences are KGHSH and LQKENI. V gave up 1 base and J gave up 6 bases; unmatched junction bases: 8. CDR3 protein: CASSPQGAFGNGYTF. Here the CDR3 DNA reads TGTGCCAGCTCACCACAGGGGGCATTCGGGAATGGCTACACCTTC.

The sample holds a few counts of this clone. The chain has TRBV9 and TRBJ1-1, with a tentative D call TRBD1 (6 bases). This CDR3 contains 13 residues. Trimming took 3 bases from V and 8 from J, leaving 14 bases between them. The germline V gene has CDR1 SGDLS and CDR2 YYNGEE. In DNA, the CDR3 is TGTGCCAGCAGCGCGGGGGGGGGCCCCGAAGCTTTCTTT. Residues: CASSAGGGPEAFF.

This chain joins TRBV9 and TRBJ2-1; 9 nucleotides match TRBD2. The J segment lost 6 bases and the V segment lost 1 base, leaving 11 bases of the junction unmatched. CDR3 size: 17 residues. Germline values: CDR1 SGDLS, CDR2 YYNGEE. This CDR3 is CASSVRLAAPLVNEQFF. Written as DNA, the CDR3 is TGTGCCAGCAGCGTAAGACTAGCGGCCCCTTTAGTCAATGAGCAGTTCTTC.

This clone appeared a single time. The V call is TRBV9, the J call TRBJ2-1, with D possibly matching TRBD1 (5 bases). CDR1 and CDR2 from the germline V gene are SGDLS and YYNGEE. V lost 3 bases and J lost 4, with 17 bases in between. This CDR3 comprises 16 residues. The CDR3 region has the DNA TGTGCCAGCAGCGCCGACCCCCAGGGTACATACAATGAGCAGTTCTTC. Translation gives CASSADPQGTYNEQFF.

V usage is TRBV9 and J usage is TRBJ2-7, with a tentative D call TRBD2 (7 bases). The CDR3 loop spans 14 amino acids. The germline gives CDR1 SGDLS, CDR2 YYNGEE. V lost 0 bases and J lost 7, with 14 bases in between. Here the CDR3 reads CASSVDGGLGEQYF. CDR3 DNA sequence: TGTGCCAGCAGCGTAGACGGGGGGCTGGGGGAGCAGTACTTC.

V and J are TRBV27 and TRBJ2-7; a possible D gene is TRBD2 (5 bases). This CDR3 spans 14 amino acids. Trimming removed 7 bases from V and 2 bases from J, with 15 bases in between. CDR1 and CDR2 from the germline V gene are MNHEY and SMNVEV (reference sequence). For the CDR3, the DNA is TGTGCCAGCAATTCCGGGATGTCCCCCTACGAGCAGTACTTC. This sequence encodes CASNSGMSPYEQYF.

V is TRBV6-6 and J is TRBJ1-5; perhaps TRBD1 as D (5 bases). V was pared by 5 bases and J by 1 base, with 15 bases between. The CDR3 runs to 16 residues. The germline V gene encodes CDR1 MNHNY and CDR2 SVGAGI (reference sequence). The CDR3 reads CASSPTGTGSNQPQHF. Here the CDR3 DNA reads TGTGCCAGCAGTCCGACCGGGACGGGAAGCAATCAGCCCCAGCATTTT.

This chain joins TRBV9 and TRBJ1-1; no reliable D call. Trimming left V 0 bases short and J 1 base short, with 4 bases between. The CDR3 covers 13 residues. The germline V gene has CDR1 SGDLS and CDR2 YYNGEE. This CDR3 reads CASSVEKNTEAFF. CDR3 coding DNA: TGTGCCAGCAGCGTAGAAAAGAACACTGAAGCTTTCTTT.

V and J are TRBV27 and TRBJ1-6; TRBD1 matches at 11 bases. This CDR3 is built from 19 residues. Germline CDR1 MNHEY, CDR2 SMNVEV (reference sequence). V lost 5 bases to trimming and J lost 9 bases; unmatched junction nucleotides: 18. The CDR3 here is CASSGKPGQGGGWGSPLHF. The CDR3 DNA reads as TGTGCCAGCAGTGGGAAACCGGGACAGGGGGGGGGTTGGGGTTCACCCCTCCACTTT.

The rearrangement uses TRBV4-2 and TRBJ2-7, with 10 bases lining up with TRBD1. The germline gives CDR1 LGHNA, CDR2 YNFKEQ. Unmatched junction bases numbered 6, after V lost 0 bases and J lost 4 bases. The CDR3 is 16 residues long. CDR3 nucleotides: TGTGCCAGCAGCCAAGAAGAGACAGGGGGCATTTACGAGCAGTACTTC. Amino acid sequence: CASSQEETGGIYEQYF.

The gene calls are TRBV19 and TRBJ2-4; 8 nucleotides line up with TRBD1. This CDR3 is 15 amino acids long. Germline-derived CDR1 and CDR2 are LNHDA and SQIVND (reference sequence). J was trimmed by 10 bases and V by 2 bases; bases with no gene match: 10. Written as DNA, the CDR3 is TGTGCCAGTAGTATAATCCCAAAAGGACAGGGTATTCAGTACTTC. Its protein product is CASSIIPKGQGIQYF.

Here the CDR3 DNA reads TGTGCCAGCAGCCCGAGCGGGGCCTGGTCCCCTGGGGCCAACGTCCTGACTTTC. Translating gives CASSPSGAWSPGANVLTF. The chain couples TRBV5-4 to TRBJ2-6; TRBD2 aligns across 7 bases. The trim removed 4 bases at V and 2 bases at J, leaving 12 bases unmatched. The CDR3 has 18 residues. CDR1 is SGHNT and CDR2 is YYREEE in the germline V gene (reference sequence). The full variable domain, rest sourced from reference TRBV5-4 and TRBJ2-6, is ETGVTQSPTHLIKTRGQQVTLRCSSQSGHNTVSWYQQALGQGPQFIFQYYREEENGRGNFPPRFSGLQFPNYSSELNVNALELDDSALYLCASSPSGAWSPGANVLTFGAGSRLTVL.

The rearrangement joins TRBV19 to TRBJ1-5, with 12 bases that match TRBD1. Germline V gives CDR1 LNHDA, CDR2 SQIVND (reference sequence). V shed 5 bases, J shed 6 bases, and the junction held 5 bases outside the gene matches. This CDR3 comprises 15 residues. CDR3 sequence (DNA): TGTGCCAGTAGTGGCGGGACAGGGGGCGTTCAGCCCCAGCATTTT. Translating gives CASSGGTGGVQPQHF.

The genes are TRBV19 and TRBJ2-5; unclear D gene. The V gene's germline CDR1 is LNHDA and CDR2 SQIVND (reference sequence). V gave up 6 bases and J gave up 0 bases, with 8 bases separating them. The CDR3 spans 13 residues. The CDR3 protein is CASSRDYQETQYF. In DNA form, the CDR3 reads TGTGCCAGTAGCCGCGACTACCAAGAGACCCAGTACTTC.

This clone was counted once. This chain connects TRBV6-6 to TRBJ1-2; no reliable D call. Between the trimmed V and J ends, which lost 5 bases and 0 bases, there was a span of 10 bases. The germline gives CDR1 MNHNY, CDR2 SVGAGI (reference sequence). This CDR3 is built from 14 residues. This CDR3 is CASSAAQANYGYTF. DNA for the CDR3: TGTGCCAGCAGTGCCGCCCAGGCTAACTATGGCTACACCTTC.

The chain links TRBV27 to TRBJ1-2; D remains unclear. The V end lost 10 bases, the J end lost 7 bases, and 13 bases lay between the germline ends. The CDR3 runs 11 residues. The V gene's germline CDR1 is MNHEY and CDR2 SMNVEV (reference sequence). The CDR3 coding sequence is TGTGCCATCAGAGAGGGTAGTGGCTACACCTTC. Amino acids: CAIREGSGYTF.

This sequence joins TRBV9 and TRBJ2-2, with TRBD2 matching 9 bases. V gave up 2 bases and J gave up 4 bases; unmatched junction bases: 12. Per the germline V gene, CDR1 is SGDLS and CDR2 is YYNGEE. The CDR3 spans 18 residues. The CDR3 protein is CASSVTSGATRGTGELFF. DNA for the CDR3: TGTGCCAGCAGCGTGACTAGCGGAGCCACCCGGGGCACCGGGGAGCTGTTTTTT.

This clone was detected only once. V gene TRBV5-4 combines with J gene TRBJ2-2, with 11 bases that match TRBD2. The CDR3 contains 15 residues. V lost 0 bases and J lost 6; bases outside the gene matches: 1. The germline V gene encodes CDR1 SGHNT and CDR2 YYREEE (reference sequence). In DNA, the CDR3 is TGTGCCAGCAGCTTGGGTAGCGGGGGGGCCGGGGAGCTGTTTTTT. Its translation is CASSLGSGGAGELFF.

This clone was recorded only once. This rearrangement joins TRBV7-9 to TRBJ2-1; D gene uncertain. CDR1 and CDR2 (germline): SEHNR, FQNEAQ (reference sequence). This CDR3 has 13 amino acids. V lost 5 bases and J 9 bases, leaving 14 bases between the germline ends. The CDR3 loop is CASSEDDGAEQFF. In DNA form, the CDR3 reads TGTGCCAGCAGCGAGGACGACGGCGCTGAGCAGTTCTTC. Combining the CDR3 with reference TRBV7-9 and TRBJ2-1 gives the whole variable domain DTGVSQNPRHKITKRGQNVTFRCDPISEHNRLYWYRQTLGQGPEFLTYFQNEAQLEKSRLLSDRFSAERPKGSFSTLEIQRTEQGDSAMYLCASSEDDGAEQFFGPGTRLTVL.

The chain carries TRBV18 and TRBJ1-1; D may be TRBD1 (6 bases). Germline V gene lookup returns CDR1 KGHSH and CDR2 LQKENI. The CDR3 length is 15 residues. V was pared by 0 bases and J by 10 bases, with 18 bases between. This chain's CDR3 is CASSPPRATGGLAFF. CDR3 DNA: TGTGCCAGCTCACCACCGAGAGCAACTGGGGGCCTAGCTTTCTTT.

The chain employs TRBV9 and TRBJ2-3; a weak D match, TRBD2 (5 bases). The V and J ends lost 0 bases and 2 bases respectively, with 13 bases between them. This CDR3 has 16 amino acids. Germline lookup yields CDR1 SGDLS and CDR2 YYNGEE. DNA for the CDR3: TGTGCCAGCAGCGTAGGCGGGCCCTCACTCACAGATACGCAGTATTTT. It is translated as CASSVGGPSLTDTQYF.

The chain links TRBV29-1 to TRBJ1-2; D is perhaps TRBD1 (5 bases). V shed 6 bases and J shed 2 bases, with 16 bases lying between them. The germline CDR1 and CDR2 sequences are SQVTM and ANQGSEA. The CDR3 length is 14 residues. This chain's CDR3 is CSVAGSGWNYGYTF. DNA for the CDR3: TGCAGCGTAGCAGGGTCGGGGTGGAACTATGGCTACACCTTC.

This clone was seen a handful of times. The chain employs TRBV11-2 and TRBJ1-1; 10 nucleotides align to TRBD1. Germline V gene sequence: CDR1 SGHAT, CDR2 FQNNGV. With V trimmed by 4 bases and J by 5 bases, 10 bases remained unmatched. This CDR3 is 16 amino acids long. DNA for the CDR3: TGTGCCAGCAGCTCGAACGACAGGGGGCGGAAAACTGAAGCTTTCTTT. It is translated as CASSSNDRGRKTEAFF.

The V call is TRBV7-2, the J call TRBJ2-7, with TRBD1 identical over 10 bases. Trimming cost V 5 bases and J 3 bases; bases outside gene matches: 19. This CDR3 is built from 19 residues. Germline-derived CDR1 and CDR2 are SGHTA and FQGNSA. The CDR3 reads CASSPRTTWRDRGVYEQYF. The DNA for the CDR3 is TGTGCCAGCAGCCCCCGGACAACCTGGAGGGACAGGGGAGTCTACGAGCAGTACTTC.